These 18 T cell receptor beta chains came from one sample sequenced in a study of Graves' ophthalmopathy and Graves' hyperthyroidism. Amplified TCR beta CDR3 regions were obtained using RNA transcripts as template. HTBI primers served in a first-round RT-PCR, which a second-round multiplex PCR followed. MiXCR, applied by TCRdb to the multiplex PCR reads, yields one record per CDR3 protein. Here the sample spans some 250,000 distinct CDR3 sequences, 45% being singletons. The specimen was peripheral blood. The source is an adult man with Graves' ophthalmopathy.

This clonotype was seen only a few times. The V call is TRBV24-1, the J call TRBJ2-5; tentative D call: TRBD1 (6 bases). The CDR3 has 14 residues. The germline V and J ends were trimmed by 4 bases and 7 bases, with 15 bases remaining between them. Germline CDR1 KGHDR, CDR2 SFDVKD. Here the CDR3 DNA reads TGTGCCACCAGTGACGACTATAAAGGGGGGACCCAGTACTTC. The encoded protein is CATSDDYKGGTQYF.

This sequence joins TRBV4-1 and TRBJ2-7; 9 nucleotides agree with TRBD1. CDR3 length: 15 residues. V was clipped by 3 bases and J by 5 bases; unmatched bases: 8. Germline V gene sequence: CDR1 MGHRA, CDR2 YSYEKL. This CDR3 reads CASSQDRTGVDEQYF. DNA for the CDR3: TGCGCCAGCAGCCAGGACCGGACAGGGGTCGACGAGCAGTACTTC.

The chain uses TRBV5-1 and TRBJ1-1; D is possibly TRBD1 (6 bases). The CDR3 is made up of 14 amino acids. Germline CDR1 SGHRS, CDR2 YFSETQ. With 5 bases removed from V and 7 bases from J, the gap between germline ends came to 18 bases. Written as DNA, the CDR3 is TGCGCCAGCAGTTCGGGGGCTGGGACGGGTGAAGCTTTCTTT. Translating it yields CASSSGAGTGEAFF.

This chain links TRBV5-4 with TRBJ2-5; D ambiguous. This CDR3 is built from 15 residues. Trimming took 0 bases from V and 5 from J, leaving 14 bases between them. The germline V gene encodes CDR1 SGHNT and CDR2 YYREEE (reference sequence). The DNA for the CDR3 is TGTGCCAGCAGCTTGGAGTGGGGAACTGGGGAGACCCAGTACTTC. Translated: CASSLEWGTGETQYF.

A word on this clonotype: This CDR3 fails to terminate in the conserved phenylalanine or tryptophan, so it likely reflects a read error. Because the CDR3's place on the DNA is in doubt, the DNA is left out and the CDR3 is given as listed by TCRdb. The chain combines TRBV7-9 with TRBJ2-1; the table's D call, TRBD1, was not checked against the DNA. The CDR3 has 11 residues if both end residues are counted. Looked up from germline, CDR1 is SEHNR and CDR2 is FQNEAQ (reference sequence). CDR3 loop: CASSLASRRSL.

This chain links TRBV5-6 with TRBJ2-7, with a possible D match to TRBD2 (6 bases). The CDR3 consists of 14 residues. Between the trimmed V and J ends, which lost 3 bases and 1 base, there was a span of 11 bases. Germline V gives CDR1 SGHDT, CDR2 YYEEEE. In DNA, the CDR3 is TGTGCCAGCAGCTGGGGAGGAGAATCCTACGAGCAGTACTTC. It is translated as CASSWGGESYEQYF.

Here the CDR3 reads CASSRDRLSYGYTF. DNA for the CDR3: TGTGCCAGCAGCCGGGACAGGCTAAGCTATGGCTACACCTTC. The V call is TRBV12-3 or TRBV12-4, the J call TRBJ1-2, with 8 positions matching TRBD1. After removal of 6 bases from V and 4 bases from J, the junction contained 7 bases not matched to a gene. CDR3 length: 14 residues.

This clonotype was seen a handful of times. V gene TRBV15 combines with J gene TRBJ1-4; D may be TRBD1 (6 bases). CDR1 LNHNV and CDR2 YYDKDF come from the germline V gene (reference sequence). The CDR3 consists of 15 residues. Trimming cost V 4 bases and J 8 bases, with 17 bases left between them. CDR3 sequence reads: CATSTRQAGGEKLFF. CDR3 nucleotide sequence: TGTGCCACCAGCACCCGACAGGCCGGCGGGGAAAAACTGTTTTTT.

This clonotype has more than one count but fewer than ten. The chain carries TRBV20-1 and TRBJ2-5; 7 positions agree with TRBD2. The CDR3 extends over 14 amino acids. Per germline, CDR1 DFQATT and CDR2 SNEGSKA (reference sequence). The V and J ends lost 3 bases and 1 base, in that order; junction bases with no gene match: 5. This CDR3 reads CSARSAGIQETQYF. As DNA, the CDR3 is TGCAGTGCTAGGTCAGCGGGGATCCAAGAGACCCAGTACTTC.

The rearrangement uses TRBV5-8 and TRBJ2-7; 7 bases align to TRBD1. In germline, CDR1 is SGHTS, CDR2 YDEGEE. V trimming: 6 bases; J trimming: 2 bases; junction bases outside the gene matches: 5. CDR3 length equals 13 residues. The CDR3 protein is CASTPTGTYEQYF. Here the CDR3 DNA reads TGTGCCAGCACCCCGACAGGGACCTACGAGCAGTACTTC.

This clonotype showed up just a few times. The V call is TRBV5-8, the J call TRBJ2-5; D unclear. This CDR3 is 14 amino acids long. Germline lookup yields CDR1 SGHTS and CDR2 YDEGEE. Trimming removed 0 bases at V and 5 bases at J, with 11 bases between. The CDR3: CASSLGQIGETQYF. DNA for the CDR3: TGTGCCAGCAGCTTGGGGCAGATCGGGGAGACCCAGTACTTC.

The chain couples TRBV7-8 to TRBJ2-2; 8 bases map to TRBD2. The V gene's germline CDR1 is SGHVS and CDR2 FQNEAQ. After removal of 6 bases from V and 9 bases from J, the junction contained 18 bases not matched to a gene. This CDR3 spans 17 amino acids. The CDR3 DNA is TGTGCCAGCAGGTTACTAGCGGCAGCTCCCACTCACTGGGAGCTGTTTTTT. Its translation: CASRLLAAAPTHWELFF.

This clonotype turned up a few times. This chain connects TRBV24-1 to TRBJ1-2, with 7 bases aligning to TRBD1. CDR3 size: 13 residues. Germline CDR1 and CDR2: KGHDR and SFDVKD. The ends lost 4 bases at V and 8 bases at J; junction bases unmatched: 6. The CDR3 DNA reads TGTGCCACCAGTGACCGGACAGGTCTGGGCTACACCTTC. The encoded protein is CATSDRTGLGYTF.

This clonotype appeared a few times. The rearrangement uses TRBV10-3 and TRBJ1-5; a weak D match, TRBD1 (5 bases). The CDR3 is 14 residues long. V gave up 0 bases and J gave up 8 bases, with 11 bases separating them. Germline CDR1 reads ENHRY; CDR2 reads SYGVKD. The CDR3 protein is CAISESTGTEPQHF. For the CDR3, the DNA is TGTGCCATCAGTGAGTCGACTGGGACGGAGCCCCAGCATTTT.

The chain uses TRBV10-3 and TRBJ1-2, with unresolved D. This CDR3 has 11 amino acids. V was cut by 8 bases and J by 8 bases, with 12 bases left in between. Germline-derived CDR1 and CDR2 are ENHRY and SYGVKD. The CDR3 here is CAIRQVSGYTF. The CDR3 bases are TGTGCCATCCGCCAGGTCTCGGGCTACACCTTC.

The chain couples TRBV24-1 to TRBJ1-2; TRBD1 might be the D (6 bases). Trimming took off 1 base at V and 4 bases at J, with 9 bases between the two ends. Germline V gene lookup returns CDR1 KGHDR and CDR2 SFDVKD. The CDR3 is 14 residues long. This CDR3 is CATSDFGRGYGYTF. The CDR3, as DNA: TGTGCCACCAGTGATTTCGGCAGGGGCTATGGCTACACCTTC.

In regard to this clonotype: A read error may account for a junction end that differs from germline. The gene calls are TRBV7-3 and TRBJ2-2; tentative D call: TRBD2 (5 bases). This CDR3 comprises 16 residues. CDR1 is SGHTA, CDR2 FQGTGA, per germline. CDR3 loop: CASSPKPDYHNGELFF. The CDR3 DNA sequence: TGCGCCAGCAGCCCGAAGCCCGACTACCACAACGGGGAGCTGTTTTTT.

This clonotype was picked up a small number of times. The CDR3 sequence is CATSRASGTKKSETQYF. CDR3 in DNA: TGTGCCACCAGCAGAGCTTCGGGGACTAAGAAGTCGGAGACCCAGTACTTC. The chain uses TRBV15 and TRBJ2-5, with TRBD2 matching over 7 bases. The CDR3 runs to 17 residues. The germline CDR1 and CDR2 sequences are LNHNV and YYDKDF (reference sequence). Germline trimming cut 1 base from V and 5 bases from J; bases unmatched to any gene: 13.